This entry lists 7 T cell receptor beta chains sequenced from one sample in a study of blood T cell repertoires in COVID-19. Sequencing was performed with immunoSEQ multiplex PCR; in TCRdb, only in-frame clones are kept and a portion is missing. The repertoire consists of about 250,000 clones, with over 70% occurring once and the leading ten covering 8.6%. The specimen sequenced was peripheral blood. The receptors derive from a man aged 35-49 years with active or convalescent COVID-19.

CDR3 in DNA: TGTGCCAGCAGTGGACGAGTGGGGCGGTGGGATGAAAAACTGTTTTTT. Encoded protein: CASSGRVGRWDEKLFF. This sequence joins TRBV6-1 and TRBJ1-4; tentative D call: TRBD1 (5 bases). There are 16 residues in the CDR3. Trimming stripped 4 bases from V and 6 bases from J, with 18 bases between. Germline assignment: CDR1 MNHNS and CDR2 SASEGT.

This chain joins TRBV14 and TRBJ1-2; TRBD1 agrees at 9 bases. Germline assignment: CDR1 SGHDN and CDR2 FVKESK. V lost 4 bases, J lost 7 bases, and 4 bases stayed unmatched. The CDR3 length is 13 residues. This CDR3 is CASSLGTGLGYTF. The CDR3 DNA is TGTGCCAGCAGCCTAGGGACAGGGCTTGGCTACACCTTC.

The chain joins TRBV30 to TRBJ1-2, with 7 bases identical to TRBD1. V lost 3 bases and J lost 4; bases outside the gene matches: 14. Germline V gene lookup returns CDR1 GTSNPN and CDR2 SVGIG (reference sequence). The CDR3 runs 16 residues. CDR3 in amino acids: CAWSPLDREVSYGYTF. CDR3 coding DNA: TGTGCCTGGAGCCCTCTAGACAGGGAAGTGAGCTATGGCTACACCTTC.

The V call is TRBV6-2 or TRBV6-3, the J call TRBJ1-1; TRBD1 agrees at 7 bases. CDR3 size: 16 residues. With 5 bases clipped from V and 0 bases from J, the junction kept 9 bases outside the gene matches. CDR1 MNHEY and CDR2 SVGEGT come from the germline V gene. The CDR3 here is CASSLTKGALNTEAFF. CDR3 nucleotides: TGTGCCAGCAGTCTCACAAAGGGGGCTCTGAACACTGAAGCTTTCTTT.

The chain links TRBV6-2 or TRBV6-3 to TRBJ1-1; possibly TRBD1 for D (6 bases). The germline V and J ends were trimmed by 4 bases and 6 bases, with 21 bases remaining between them. CDR1 and CDR2 (germline): MNHEY, SVGEGT. This CDR3 spans 16 amino acids. CDR3 region: CASSSITGILFPEAFF. Written as DNA, the CDR3 is TGTGCCAGCAGTTCTATAACAGGGATTTTGTTCCCTGAAGCTTTCTTT.

The rearrangement uses TRBV5-1 and TRBJ1-4, with D perhaps matching TRBD1 (6 bases). The CDR3 covers 16 residues. Trimming cost V 1 base and J 4 bases, with 14 bases left between them. CDR1 is SGHRS and CDR2 is YFSETQ in the germline V gene. The CDR3 region is CASSLSRGGGNEKLFF. CDR3 nucleotide sequence: TGCGCCAGCAGCTTGTCCAGGGGCGGCGGTAATGAAAAACTGTTTTTT.

This chain uses TRBV2 with TRBJ1-2, with a possible D match to TRBD1 (6 bases). The CDR3 is 14 amino acids. The germline V gene has CDR1 SNHLY and CDR2 FYNNEI. The V and J ends lost 6 bases and 0 bases respectively, with 11 bases between them. CDR3 sequence reads: CASRDRQANYGYTF. CDR3 nucleotides: TGTGCCAGCAGGGACAGACAGGCTAACTATGGCTACACCTTC.